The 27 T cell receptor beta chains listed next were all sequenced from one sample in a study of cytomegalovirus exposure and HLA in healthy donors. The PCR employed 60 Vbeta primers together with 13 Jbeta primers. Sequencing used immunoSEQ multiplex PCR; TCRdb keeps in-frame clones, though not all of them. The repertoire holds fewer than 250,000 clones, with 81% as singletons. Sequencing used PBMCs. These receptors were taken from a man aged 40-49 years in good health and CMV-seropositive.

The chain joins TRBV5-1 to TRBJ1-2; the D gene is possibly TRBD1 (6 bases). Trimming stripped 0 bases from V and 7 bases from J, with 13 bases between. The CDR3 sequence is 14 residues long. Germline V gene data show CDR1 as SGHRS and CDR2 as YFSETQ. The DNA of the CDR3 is TGCGCCAGCAGCTTGGACACAGGGCGGCGTGGCTACACCTTC. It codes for CASSLDTGRRGYTF.

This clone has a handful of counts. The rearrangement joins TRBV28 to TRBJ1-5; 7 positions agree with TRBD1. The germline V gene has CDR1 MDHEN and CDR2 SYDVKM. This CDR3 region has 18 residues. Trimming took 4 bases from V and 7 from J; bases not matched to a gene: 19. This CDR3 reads CASSSHQYRGGLGQPQHF. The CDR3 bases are TGTGCCAGCAGTTCGCACCAATACAGGGGCGGGTTGGGGCAGCCCCAGCATTTT.

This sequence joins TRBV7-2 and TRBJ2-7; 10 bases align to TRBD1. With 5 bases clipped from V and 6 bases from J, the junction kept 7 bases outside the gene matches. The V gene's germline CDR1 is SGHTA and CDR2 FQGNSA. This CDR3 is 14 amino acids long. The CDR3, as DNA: TGTGCCAGCAGCCCAAGGACAGGGGGAGGCGAGCAGTACTTC. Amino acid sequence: CASSPRTGGGEQYF.

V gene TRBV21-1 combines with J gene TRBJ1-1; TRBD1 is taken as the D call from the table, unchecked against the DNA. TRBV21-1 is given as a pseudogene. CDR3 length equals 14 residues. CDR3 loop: CASSKVEQSYEAFF. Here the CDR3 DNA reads TGTGCCAGCAGCAAAGTGGAACAGTCATATGAAGCTTTCTTT.

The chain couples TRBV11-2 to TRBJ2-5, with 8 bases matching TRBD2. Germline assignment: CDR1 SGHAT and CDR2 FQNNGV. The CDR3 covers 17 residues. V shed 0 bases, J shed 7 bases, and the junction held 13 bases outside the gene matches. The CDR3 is CASSLELRGVRRGTQYF. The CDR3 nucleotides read TGTGCCAGCAGCTTAGAGTTGCGGGGGGTGCGACGGGGGACCCAGTACTTC.

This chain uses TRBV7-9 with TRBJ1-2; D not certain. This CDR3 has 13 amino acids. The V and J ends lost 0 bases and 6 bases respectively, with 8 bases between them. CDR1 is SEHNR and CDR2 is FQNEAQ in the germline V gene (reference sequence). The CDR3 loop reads CASSLALSNGYTF. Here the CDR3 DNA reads TGTGCCAGCAGCTTAGCCCTATCCAATGGCTACACCTTC.

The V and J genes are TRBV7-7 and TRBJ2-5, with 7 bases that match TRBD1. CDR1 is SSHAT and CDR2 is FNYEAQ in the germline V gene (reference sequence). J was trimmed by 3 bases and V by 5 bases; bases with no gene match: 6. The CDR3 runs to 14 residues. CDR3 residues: CASSHPGGEETQYF. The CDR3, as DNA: TGTGCCAGCAGCCATCCAGGGGGAGAAGAGACCCAGTACTTC.

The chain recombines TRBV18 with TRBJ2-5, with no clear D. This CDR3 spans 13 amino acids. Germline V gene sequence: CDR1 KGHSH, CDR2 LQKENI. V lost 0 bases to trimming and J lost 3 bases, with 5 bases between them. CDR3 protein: CASSPPPKETQYF. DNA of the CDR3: TGTGCCAGCTCACCACCCCCCAAAGAGACCCAGTACTTC.

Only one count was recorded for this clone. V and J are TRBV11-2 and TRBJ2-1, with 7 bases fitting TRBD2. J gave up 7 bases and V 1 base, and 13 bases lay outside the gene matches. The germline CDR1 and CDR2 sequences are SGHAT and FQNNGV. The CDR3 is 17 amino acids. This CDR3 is CASSLGPTSVGGNEQFF. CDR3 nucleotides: TGTGCCAGCAGCTTAGGCCCTACTAGCGTTGGTGGGAATGAGCAGTTCTTC.

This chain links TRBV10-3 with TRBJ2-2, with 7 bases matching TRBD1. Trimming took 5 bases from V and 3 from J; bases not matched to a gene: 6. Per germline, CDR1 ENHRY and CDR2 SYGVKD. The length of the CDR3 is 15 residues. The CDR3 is CAISSPGQHTGELFF. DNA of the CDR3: TGTGCCATCAGTTCTCCGGGACAGCACACCGGGGAGCTGTTTTTT.

Here the CDR3 reads CASSSDRDRGAFF. The CDR3 nucleotides are TGTGCCAGCAGCTCCGACCGGGACAGGGGTGCTTTCTTT. This chain joins TRBV7-3 and TRBJ1-1; 10 bases match TRBD1. Germline CDR1 reads SGHTA; CDR2 reads FQGTGA. The CDR3 spans 13 residues. With 4 bases clipped from V and 11 bases from J, the junction kept 7 bases outside the gene matches.

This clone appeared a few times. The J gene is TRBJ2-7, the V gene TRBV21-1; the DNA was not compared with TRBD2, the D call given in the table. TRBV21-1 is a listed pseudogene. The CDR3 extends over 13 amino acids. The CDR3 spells CASTIYRGYEQYF. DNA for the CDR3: TGTGCCAGCACGATATACCGAGGCTACGAGCAGTACTTC.

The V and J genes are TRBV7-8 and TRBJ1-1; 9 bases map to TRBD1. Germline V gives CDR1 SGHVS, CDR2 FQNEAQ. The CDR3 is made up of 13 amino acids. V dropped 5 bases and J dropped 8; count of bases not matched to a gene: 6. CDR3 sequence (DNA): TGTGCCAGCAGCGCTGGGACAGGGAGGGAAGCTTTCTTT. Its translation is CASSAGTGREAFF.

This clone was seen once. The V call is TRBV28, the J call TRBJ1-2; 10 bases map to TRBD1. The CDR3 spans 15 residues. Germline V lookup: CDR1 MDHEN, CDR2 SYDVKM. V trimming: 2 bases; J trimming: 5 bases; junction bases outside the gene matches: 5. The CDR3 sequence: CASSLAPGQGYGYTF. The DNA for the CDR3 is TGTGCCAGCAGTTTAGCCCCGGGACAGGGGTATGGCTACACCTTC.

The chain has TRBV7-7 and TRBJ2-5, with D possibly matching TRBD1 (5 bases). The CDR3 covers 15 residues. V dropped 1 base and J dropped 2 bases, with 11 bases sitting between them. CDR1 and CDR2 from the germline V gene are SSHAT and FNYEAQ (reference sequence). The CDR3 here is CASSLGPGRQETQYF. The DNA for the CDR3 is TGTGCCAGCAGCTTAGGGCCAGGGCGTCAAGAGACCCAGTACTTC.

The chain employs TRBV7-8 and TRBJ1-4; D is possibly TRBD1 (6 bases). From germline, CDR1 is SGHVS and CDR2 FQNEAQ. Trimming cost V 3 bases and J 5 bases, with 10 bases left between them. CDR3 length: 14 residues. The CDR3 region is CASSLRTENEKLFF. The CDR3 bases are TGTGCCAGCAGCTTGCGGACAGAGAATGAAAAACTGTTTTTT.

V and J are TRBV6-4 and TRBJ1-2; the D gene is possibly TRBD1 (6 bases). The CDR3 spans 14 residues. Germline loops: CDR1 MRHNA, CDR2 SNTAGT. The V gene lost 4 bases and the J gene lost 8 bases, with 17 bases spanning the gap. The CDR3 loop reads CASSATGEGQGYTF. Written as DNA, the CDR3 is TGTGCCAGCAGTGCCACCGGGGAGGGACAAGGCTACACCTTC.

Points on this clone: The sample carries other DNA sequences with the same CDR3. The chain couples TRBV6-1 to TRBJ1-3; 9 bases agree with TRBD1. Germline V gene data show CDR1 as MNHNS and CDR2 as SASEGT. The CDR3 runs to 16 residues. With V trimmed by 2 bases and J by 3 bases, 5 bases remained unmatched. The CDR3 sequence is CASSEIQGANGNTIYF. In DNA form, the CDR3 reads TGTGCCAGCAGTGAAATACAGGGGGCAAATGGAAACACCATATATTTT.

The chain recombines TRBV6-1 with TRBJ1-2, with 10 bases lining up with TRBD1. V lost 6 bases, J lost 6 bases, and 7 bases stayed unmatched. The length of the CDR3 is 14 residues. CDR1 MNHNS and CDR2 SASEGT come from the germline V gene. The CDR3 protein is CASRADRGRDGYTF. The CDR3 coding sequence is TGTGCCAGCAGAGCAGACAGGGGGCGGGATGGCTACACCTTC.

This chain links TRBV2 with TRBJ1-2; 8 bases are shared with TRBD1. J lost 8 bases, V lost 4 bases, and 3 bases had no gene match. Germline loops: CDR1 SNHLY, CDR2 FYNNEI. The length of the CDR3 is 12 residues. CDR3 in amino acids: CASSGQGKGYTF. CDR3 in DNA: TGTGCCAGCAGTGGACAGGGGAAGGGCTACACCTTC.

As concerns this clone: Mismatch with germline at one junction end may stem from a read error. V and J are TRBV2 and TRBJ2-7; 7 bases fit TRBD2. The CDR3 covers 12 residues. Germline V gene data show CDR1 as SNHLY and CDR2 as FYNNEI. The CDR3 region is CASSEGEGTELF. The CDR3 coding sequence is TGTGCCAGCAGTGAAGGGGAGGGCACCGAATTGTTC.

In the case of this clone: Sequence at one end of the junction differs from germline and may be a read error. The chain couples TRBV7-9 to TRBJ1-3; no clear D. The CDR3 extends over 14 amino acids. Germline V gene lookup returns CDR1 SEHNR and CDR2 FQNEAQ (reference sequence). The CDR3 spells CASSQVVVSDTIYF. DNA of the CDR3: TGCGCCAGCAGCCAAGTAGTGGTATCGGACACCATATATTTT.

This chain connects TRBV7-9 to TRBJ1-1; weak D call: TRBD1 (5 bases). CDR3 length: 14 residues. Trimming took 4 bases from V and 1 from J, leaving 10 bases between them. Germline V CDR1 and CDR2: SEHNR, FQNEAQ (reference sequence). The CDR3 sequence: CASSSTDRNTEAFF. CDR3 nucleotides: TGTGCCAGCAGCTCAACTGACAGGAACACTGAAGCTTTCTTT. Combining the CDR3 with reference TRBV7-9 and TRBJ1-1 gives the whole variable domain DTGVSQNPRHKITKRGQNVTFRCDPISEHNRLYWYRQTLGQGPEFLTYFQNEAQLEKSRLLSDRFSAERPKGSFSTLEIQRTEQGDSAMYLCASSSTDRNTEAFFGQGTRLTVV.

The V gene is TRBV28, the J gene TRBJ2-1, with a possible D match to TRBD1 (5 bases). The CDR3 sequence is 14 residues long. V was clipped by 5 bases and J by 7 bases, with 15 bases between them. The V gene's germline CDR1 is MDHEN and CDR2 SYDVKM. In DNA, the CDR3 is TGTGCCAGCAGTCCCCAATGGGGCATGAATGAGCAGTTCTTC. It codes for CASSPQWGMNEQFF.

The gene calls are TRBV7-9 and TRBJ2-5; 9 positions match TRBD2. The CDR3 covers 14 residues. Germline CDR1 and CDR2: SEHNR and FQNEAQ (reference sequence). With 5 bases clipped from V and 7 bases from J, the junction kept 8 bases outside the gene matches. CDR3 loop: CASSNRREGMTQYF. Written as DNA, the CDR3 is TGTGCCAGCAGCAACCGGCGGGAGGGAATGACCCAGTACTTC.

CDR3 coding DNA: TGTGCCAGCAGCTTAGACCAACAACGCGAGCAGTACTTC. It codes for CASSLDQQREQYF. This chain joins TRBV7-6 and TRBJ2-7; D not resolved. The V end was cut by 1 base, the J end by 6 bases, with 10 bases between. The CDR3 is 13 amino acids. The germline V gene encodes CDR1 SGHVS and CDR2 FNYEAQ.

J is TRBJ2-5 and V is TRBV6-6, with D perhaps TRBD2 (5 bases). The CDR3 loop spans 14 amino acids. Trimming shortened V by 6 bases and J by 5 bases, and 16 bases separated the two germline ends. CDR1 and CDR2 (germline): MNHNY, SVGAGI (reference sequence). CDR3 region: CASSPPGIGETQYF. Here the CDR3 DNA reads TGTGCCAGCAGCCCCCCGGGGATAGGGGAGACCCAGTACTTC.